This entry lists 23 T cell receptor beta chains sequenced from one sample in a study of T cells in Graves' hyperthyroidism and ophthalmopathy. TCR beta CDR3 regions were amplified from RNA. Using the HTBI primer set, a first-round RT-PCR was run on the TCR CDR3. TCRdb called the multiplex PCR reads again in MiXCR, with one record for every CDR3 protein. The sample includes 400,000 to 550,000 distinct CDR3 sequences, around 24% of them seen just once. Sample: blood. These receptors were obtained from a woman in her thirties with Graves' ophthalmopathy.

At least ten counts were recorded for this clonotype. The chain combines TRBV11-3 with TRBJ2-6, with 13 bases aligning to TRBD2. There are 17 residues in the CDR3. In germline, CDR1 is SGHNT, CDR2 YENEEA. Losses at the gene ends were 2 bases for V and 2 bases for J; bases not matched to a gene: 0. As DNA, the CDR3 is TGTGCCAGCAGCTTAACTAGCGGGGGGGCTGGGGCCAACGTCCTGACTTTC. Amino acid sequence: CASSLTSGGAGANVLTF.

This clonotype was found many times. The chain has TRBV6-5 and TRBJ1-2; D is perhaps TRBD1 (6 bases). The CDR3 has 14 residues. Trimming pared 3 bases from V and 12 bases from J, leaving 20 bases between. The germline V gene encodes CDR1 MNHEY and CDR2 SVGAGI. The CDR3 sequence: CASSYGRDIPPNTF. DNA of the CDR3: TGTGCCAGCAGTTATGGCCGGGACATCCCACCCAACACCTTC.

A few counts support this clonotype. This may stem from a read error, because a much larger clone lies one nucleotide away. The CDR3: CASSYGDNKQYF. The CDR3 nucleotides are TGTGCCAGCAGTTACGGCGACAACAAGCAGTACTTC. This rearrangement joins TRBV6-5 to TRBJ2-7; D unresolved. Trimming removed 2 bases from V and 8 bases from J, with 10 bases in between. Germline-derived CDR1 and CDR2 are MNHEY and SVGAGI. CDR3 length equals 12 residues.

This clonotype occurred a few times. This sequence joins TRBV12-3 or TRBV12-4 and TRBJ1-6, with D uncertain. The germline V and J ends were trimmed by 3 bases and 7 bases, with 13 bases remaining between them. This CDR3 comprises 15 residues. The CDR3 DNA is TGTGCCAGCAGTTTGGACGGTAGCGTGAATTCACCCCTCCACTTT. Protein: CASSLDGSVNSPLHF.

In its sample, this clonotype was seen a few times. The chain combines TRBV27 with TRBJ2-6; D possibly matches TRBD1 or TRBD2 (5 bases each). The V end lost 2 bases, the J end lost 3 bases, and 11 bases lay between the germline ends. The germline gives CDR1 MNHEY, CDR2 SMNVEV (reference sequence). This CDR3 region has 16 residues. CDR3 in DNA: TGTGCCAGCAGTTTAGAGGGGTCGGTTGGGGCCAACGTCCTGACTTTC. This codes for CASSLEGSVGANVLTF. The variable domain in full, completed from reference TRBV27 and TRBJ2-6, reads EAQVTQNPRYLITVTGKKLTVTCSQNMNHEYMSWYRQDPGLGLRQIYYSMNVEVTDKGDVPEGYKVSRKEKRNFPLILESPSPNQTSLYFCASSLEGSVGANVLTFGAGSRLTVL.

Many counts were recorded for this clonotype. The rearrangement joins TRBV6-5 to TRBJ1-5, with D tentatively TRBD1 (5 bases). The CDR3 has 17 residues. V gave up 7 bases and J gave up 1 base, with 20 bases separating them. The germline V gene has CDR1 MNHEY and CDR2 SVGAGI. Here the CDR3 reads CASNNHAQGTSNQPQHF. CDR3 nucleotides: TGTGCCAGCAATAACCACGCTCAGGGAACGAGCAATCAGCCCCAGCATTTT.

This clonotype was observed a handful of times. The V and J genes are TRBV7-9 and TRBJ2-5; D is tentatively TRBD1 or TRBD2 (5 bases each). This CDR3 has 15 residues. CDR1 SEHNR and CDR2 FQNEAQ come from the germline V gene (reference sequence). V was trimmed by 4 bases and J by 5 bases, leaving 17 bases between them. This CDR3 reads CASSSNRGVSETQYF. As DNA, the CDR3 is TGTGCCAGCAGCTCGAACCGAGGGGTGTCGGAGACCCAGTACTTC. Full variable domain (missing parts from reference TRBV7-9 and TRBJ2-5): DTGVSQNPRHKITKRGQNVTFRCDPISEHNRLYWYRQTLGQGPEFLTYFQNEAQLEKSRLLSDRFSAERPKGSFSTLEIQRTEQGDSAMYLCASSSNRGVSETQYFGPGTRLLVL.

This clonotype was seen many times. The V call is TRBV12-3 or TRBV12-4, the J call TRBJ1-5, with 8 bases that match TRBD1. This CDR3 region has 12 residues. V was clipped by 6 bases and J by 8 bases; unmatched bases: 3. CDR3 DNA: TGTGCCAGCAGCCAGGGGGCTAAGCCCCAGCATTTT. This codes for CASSQGAKPQHF.

Concerning this clonotype itself: A much larger clone sits a single nucleotide away, making a read error possible. The gene calls are TRBV20-1 and TRBJ1-5; 7 bases agree with TRBD1. The CDR3 sequence is 12 residues long. In germline, CDR1 is DFQATT, CDR2 SNEGSKA (reference sequence). The CDR3 protein is CSAQQGNQPQRF. The CDR3 DNA is TGCAGTGCTCAACAGGGGAATCAGCCCCAGCGTTTT.

This clonotype has ten or more counts. The V gene is TRBV12-3 or TRBV12-4, the J gene TRBJ1-5; TRBD1 might be the D (6 bases). The CDR3 covers 15 residues. V shed 3 bases and J shed 6 bases, with 15 bases lying between them. CDR3 amino acids: CASSLGGLGIQPQHF. The CDR3 coding sequence is TGTGCCAGCAGTTTGGGGGGGCTGGGTATTCAGCCCCAGCATTTT.

This clonotype has at least ten counts. The V gene is TRBV2, the J gene TRBJ1-2, with unresolved D. The CDR3 has 16 amino acids. The V gene's germline CDR1 is SNHLY and CDR2 FYNNEI. Trimming removed 7 bases at V and 0 bases at J, with 18 bases between. As DNA, the CDR3 is TGTGCCAGCACTCCTACCGGCCTCCGGACTAACTATGGCTACACCTTC. Translating gives CASTPTGLRTNYGYTF.

This clonotype was counted many times. The chain has TRBV28 and TRBJ1-5; no firm D call. Germline CDR1 reads MDHEN; CDR2 reads SYDVKM. The CDR3 length is 13 residues. V dropped 4 bases and J dropped 6 bases, with 10 bases sitting between them. The DNA of the CDR3 is TGTGCCAGCAGTTCCGATGGAGGTCAGCCCCAGCATTTT. It yields the protein CASSSDGGQPQHF.

The chain couples TRBV5-1 to TRBJ2-7; D is ambiguous. Germline loops: CDR1 SGHRS, CDR2 YFSETQ. The V end was cut by 0 bases, the J end by 4 bases, with 11 bases between. This CDR3 has 14 residues. CDR3 sequence (DNA): TGCGCCAGCAGCTTGGTCCTAGACGGGTACGAGCAGTACTTC. Its translation: CASSLVLDGYEQYF.

About this clonotype itself: The CDR3 end shows no conserved phenylalanine or tryptophan, and so a read error is likely. The chain recombines TRBV12-3 or TRBV12-4 with TRBJ1-1, with unresolved D. V gave up 3 bases and J gave up 1 base, with 9 bases separating them. The CDR3 totals 14 residues. CDR3 region: CASSLVDGNTEAFS. In nucleotides, the CDR3 is TGTGCCAGCAGTTTGGTGGACGGGAACACTGAAGCTTTCTCT.

The rearrangement joins TRBV19 to TRBJ1-5; the match to TRBD1 covers 8 bases. Germline CDR1 is LNHDA and CDR2 is SQIVND (reference sequence). The CDR3 is 15 residues long. The V and J ends lost 7 bases and 2 bases, in that order; junction bases with no gene match: 7. The CDR3 protein is CASNLSGQGNQPQHF. The DNA of the CDR3 is TGTGCCAGTAATTTATCGGGACAGGGCAATCAGCCCCAGCATTTT.

In regard to this clonotype: This may be a read error: a much more frequent sequence differs by one nucleotide. Since no conserved phenylalanine or tryptophan closes the CDR3, a read error is the likely cause. The chain has TRBV29-1 and TRBJ1-5, with TRBD1 identical over 8 bases. The CDR3 extends over 13 amino acids. Germline lookup yields CDR1 SQVTM and CDR2 ANQGSEA. V lost 6 bases and J lost 5; bases outside the gene matches: 6. The CDR3 loop is CSVSGQGDQPQHV. The CDR3 DNA reads TGCAGCGTCTCCGGACAGGGTGATCAGCCCCAGCATGTT.

The rearrangement uses TRBV6-1 and TRBJ2-7; possibly TRBD1 or TRBD2 for D (5 bases each). The CDR3 loop spans 19 amino acids. From germline, CDR1 is MNHNS and CDR2 SASEGT. V dropped 6 bases and J dropped 2 bases, with 29 bases sitting between them. CDR3 amino acids: CASREPLGVAERTPYEQYF. For the CDR3, the DNA is TGTGCCAGCAGGGAACCCCTAGGTGTGGCCGAGCGGACACCCTACGAGCAGTACTTC.

This clonotype was seen repeatedly, ten times or more. The CDR3 DNA reads as TGTGCCAGCAGCACCATAGGGGGGGAGACCCAGTACTTC. Amino acid sequence: CASSTIGGETQYF. This chain uses TRBV5-5 with TRBJ2-5; D is tentatively TRBD1 or TRBD2 (6 bases each). V lost 4 bases and J 5 bases, leaving 12 bases between the germline ends. The CDR3 runs to 13 residues. Germline assignment: CDR1 SGHKS and CDR2 YYEKEE (reference sequence).

This clonotype has more than one count but fewer than ten. J is TRBJ2-3 and V is TRBV7-3; D is possibly TRBD1 or TRBD2 (6 bases each). From germline, CDR1 is SGHTA and CDR2 FQGTGA. The CDR3 is made up of 15 amino acids. V lost 3 bases, J lost 2 bases, and 12 bases lay in between. The CDR3 protein is CASSLRGAITDTQYF. The CDR3 bases are TGTGCCAGCAGCTTGAGGGGGGCTATCACAGATACGCAGTATTTT.

The gene calls are TRBV6-5 and TRBJ1-1; D might be TRBD1 (5 bases). V lost 4 bases, J lost 0 bases, and 9 bases lay in between. CDR1 MNHEY and CDR2 SVGAGI come from the germline V gene. This CDR3 has 14 residues. The CDR3 DNA reads TGTGCCAGCAGTTCCGAGGACATGAACACTGAAGCTTTCTTT. It is translated as CASSSEDMNTEAFF.

This clonotype was counted only a few times. This rearrangement joins TRBV30 to TRBJ1-2, with D uncertain. The CDR3 contains 12 residues. CDR1 is GTSNPN, CDR2 SVGIG, per germline (reference sequence). Trimming left V 2 bases short and J 4 bases short, with 8 bases between. The CDR3 region has the DNA TGTGCCTGGAGTAAAGGAGTCTATGGCTACACCTTC. Its protein product is CAWSKGVYGYTF. The full variable domain, in which reference TRBV30 and TRBJ1-2 provide the parts outside the CDR3, is SQTIHQWPATLVQPVGSPLSLECTVEGTSNPNLYWYRQAAGRGLQLLFYSVGIGQISSEVPQNLSASRPQDRQFILSSKKLLLSDSGFYLCAWSKGVYGYTFGSGTRLTVV.

This clonotype turned up a few times. The chain has TRBV6-1 and TRBJ1-1; D is ambiguous. The CDR3 is made up of 16 amino acids. Trimming removed 7 bases at V and 11 bases at J, with 29 bases between. The germline V gene encodes CDR1 MNHNS and CDR2 SASEGT. This CDR3 reads CASIRPPPLEGDDAFF. CDR3 nucleotides: TGTGCCAGCATCCGGCCTCCCCCCCTCGAGGGCGATGATGCTTTCTTT.

This chain links TRBV29-1 with TRBJ2-2; 7 bases are shared with TRBD1. V lost 1 base and J lost 2; bases outside the gene matches: 4. Germline V CDR1 and CDR2: SQVTM, ANQGSEA. The CDR3 has 15 residues. CDR3 in amino acids: CSVEARGTNTGELFF. As DNA, the CDR3 is TGCAGCGTTGAAGCCAGGGGGACAAACACCGGGGAGCTGTTTTTT.